This entry lists 8 T cell receptor beta chains sequenced from one sample in a study of blood T cell repertoires in COVID-19. This table comes from immunoSEQ multiplex PCR, and its TCRdb copy is limited to in-frame clones, with some not included. The table has about 140,000 clones, 88% seen once. Material for sequencing was peripheral blood. The receptor source for this set is a human donor with COVID-19, enrolled during active disease. The donor label of this sample is uncertain.

In nucleotides, the CDR3 is TGCGCCAGCAGCCTAGACAGGGGGTCAAGCGAGCAGTACTTC. It translates to CASSLDRGSSEQYF. The rearrangement uses TRBV5-1 and TRBJ2-7, with 9 nucleotides matching TRBD1. After removal of 4 bases from V and 6 bases from J, the junction contained 8 bases not matched to a gene. Per germline, CDR1 SGHRS and CDR2 YFSETQ. CDR3 size: 14 residues.

This chain links TRBV2 with TRBJ2-5; D not resolved. The CDR3 is made up of 14 amino acids. V dropped 4 bases and J dropped 5 bases, with 14 bases sitting between them. Germline V gene sequence: CDR1 SNHLY, CDR2 FYNNEI. CDR3 sequence reads: CASSASTNTETQYF. The CDR3, as DNA: TGTGCCAGCAGTGCCTCTACTAACACCGAGACCCAGTACTTC.

As to this clone: This sample includes further DNA sequences coding for the same CDR3. This chain connects TRBV6-5 to TRBJ1-2, with TRBD1 matching 7 bases. CDR1 and CDR2 (germline): MNHEY, SVGAGI. CDR3 size: 12 residues. The V segment lost 6 bases and the J segment 3 bases; nucleotides outside the gene matches: 1. The CDR3 here is CASRTGDYGYTF. CDR3 nucleotide sequence: TGTGCCAGCAGAACAGGGGACTATGGCTACACCTTC.

This chain links TRBV28 with TRBJ2-3; weak D call: TRBD1 (5 bases). The V and J ends lost 2 bases and 4 bases respectively, with 10 bases between them. The CDR3 loop spans 14 amino acids. Germline loops: CDR1 MDHEN, CDR2 SYDVKM. In DNA form, the CDR3 reads TGTGCCAGCAGTTTAATGGGGCCTGCAGATACGCAGTATTTT. Its translation: CASSLMGPADTQYF.

The chain recombines TRBV7-3 with TRBJ2-1; TRBD1 matches at 7 bases. Trimming took 5 bases from V and 3 from J; bases not matched to a gene: 4. There are 14 residues in the CDR3. The germline V gene encodes CDR1 SGHTA and CDR2 FQGTGA. CDR3 amino acids: CASSQGQSYNEQFF. DNA for the CDR3: TGTGCCAGCAGCCAGGGACAGAGCTACAATGAGCAGTTCTTC.

The chain couples TRBV5-6 to TRBJ2-5; TRBD1 matches 10 bases. CDR3 length equals 15 residues. Trimming removed 0 bases from V and 5 bases from J; junction bases left unmatched: 4. Germline CDR1 and CDR2: SGHDT and YYEEEE. Here the CDR3 reads CASSLAGTGVETQYF. The CDR3 nucleotides read TGTGCCAGCAGCTTGGCAGGGACAGGGGTGGAGACCCAGTACTTC.

Regarding this clone: Other nucleotide sequences in the sample specify the same CDR3. J is TRBJ1-1 and V is TRBV25-1; D unclear. V gave up 2 bases and J gave up 2 bases, with 3 bases separating them. CDR1 MGHDK and CDR2 SYGVNS come from the germline V gene. This CDR3 has 12 amino acids. The DNA of the CDR3 is TGTGCCAGCAGTGAACGTAACACTGAAGCTTTCTTT. Translating gives CASSERNTEAFF. The full variable domain, its missing parts supplied by reference TRBV25-1 and TRBJ1-1, is EADIYQTPRYLVIGTGKKITLECSQTMGHDKMYWYQQDPGMELHLIHYSYGVNSTEKGDLSSESTVSRIRTEHFPLTLESARPSHTSQYLCASSERNTEAFFGQGTRLTVV.

The chain combines TRBV5-4 with TRBJ2-5; 8 bases line up with TRBD2. J lost 5 bases, V lost 7 bases, and 13 bases had no gene match. This CDR3 is 15 amino acids long. Per germline, CDR1 SGHNT and CDR2 YYREEE (reference sequence). The CDR3 here is CASSPPRGGAETQYF. The CDR3 DNA reads as TGTGCCAGCTCCCCTCCCCGGGGGGGGGCCGAGACCCAGTACTTC.